This T cell receptor beta chain was retrieved from a study of blood T cells in healthy people across ages. Concerning this clonotype itself: At one of its ends the junction is not consistent with the germline gene, which may arise from a read error.

The CDR3 loop spans 15 amino acids. CDR1 is SSHAT, CDR2 FNYEAQ, per germline (reference sequence). Next came a second PCR, run for about 7 to 12 cycles, which used a sample-barcoded 5' primer along with a J-beta primer mix. TCRdb ran MiXCR on the 5' RACE reads and lists one entry per CDR3 protein. In the table there are roughly 700,000 distinct CDR3 sequences, around a quarter of which are singletons. The same data also contributed to another study, on T cells of mothers and their children.

V gene TRBV7-7 combines with J gene TRBJ2-1, with D perhaps matching TRBD2 (5 bases). This TCR derives from a boy between 10 and 17 years old in good health. Sequencing was performed on blood. The CDR3, as DNA: TGTGCTAGCAGCTTGTCAATAATAGCCGGGGATGAGCAGTTCTTC. As protein: CASSLSIIAGDEQFF.